This T cell receptor beta chain was observed in a study of OX40 agonist ivuxolimab in advanced cancers. Findings and caveats of the study: By week 6 at 0.1 to 3.0 mg/kg, blood CD4+ and CD8+ T cells had expanded clonally. The mean number of expanded clones was higher in CD8+ T cells than in CD4+.

If patients had autoimmune disease history or systemic immunosuppression, they were excluded. Repertoires were generated with immunoSEQ multiplex PCR, while TCRdb's copy carries only in-frame clones and drops some. The data hold around 63,000 clones, with 80% to 90% observed a single time. To note about this clone: What it binds is unknown.

The specimen comprised CD4+ or CD8+ T cells sorted from blood, sampled in a trial of the OX40 agonist ivuxolimab. This clonotype originated in an adult with an advanced solid tumor such as melanoma, head and neck, liver or kidney cancer.

CDR3 in amino acids: CASSLGGRQYGYTF. The CDR3 nucleotides read TGTGCCAGCAGCTTAGGGGGCAGGCAGTATGGCTACACCTTC. The chain uses TRBV7-2 and TRBJ1-2; weak D call: TRBD1 (5 bases). The germline V gene encodes CDR1 SGHTA and CDR2 FQGNSA. This CDR3 is 14 amino acids long. The V end lost 1 base, the J end lost 5 bases, and 11 bases lay between the germline ends.